These 23 T cell receptor beta chains came from one sample sequenced in a study of cytomegalovirus exposure and HLA in healthy donors. Both 60 Vbeta primers and 13 Jbeta primers went into the PCR. Using immunoSEQ multiplex PCR, the repertoire was profiled, and TCRdb retains in-frame clones only, with some absent. This table has approximately 140,000 clones, roughly three quarters appearing once. The sample taken for sequencing was PBMCs. These receptors all come from a human donor in good health.

The CDR3 DNA is TGTGCCAGCAGCCAAAGACTAGCGGGAGTCGAGCAGTACTTC. It specifies CASSQRLAGVEQYF. This rearrangement joins TRBV4-2 to TRBJ2-7, with 12 bases that match TRBD2. Germline V gene lookup returns CDR1 LGHNA and CDR2 YNFKEQ. The V segment lost 2 bases and the J segment 6 bases; nucleotides outside the gene matches: 2. The CDR3 loop spans 14 amino acids.

The rearrangement uses TRBV12-5 and TRBJ2-1, with 9 bases identical to TRBD2. Germline V lookup: CDR1 LGHNT, CDR2 FRNRAP. The V gene end was trimmed by 5 bases and the J gene end by 15 bases; junction bases not matched to a gene: 11. This CDR3 is 13 amino acids long. The CDR3 loop reads CASGQDSGTSLFF. For the CDR3, the DNA is TGTGCTAGTGGTCAAGACTCCGGGACTAGCCTGTTCTTC. The full variable domain, its missing parts supplied by reference TRBV12-5 and TRBJ2-1, is DARVTQTPRHKVTEMGQEVTMRCQPILGHNTVFWYRQTMMQGLELLAYFRNRAPLDDSGMPKDRFSAEMPDATLATLKIQPSEPRDSAVYFCASGQDSGTSLFFGPGTRLTVL.

The chain carries TRBV7-8 and TRBJ2-1; D not certain. The CDR3 sequence is 11 residues long. V dropped 5 bases and J dropped 6 bases, with 5 bases sitting between them. Germline-derived CDR1 and CDR2 are SGHVS and FQNEAQ. The CDR3 DNA is TGTGCCAGCAGCCAATCCAATGAGCAGTTCTTC. It encodes CASSQSNEQFF.

This chain links TRBV6-1 with TRBJ1-1, with 9 bases that match TRBD1. Germline V gene lookup returns CDR1 MNHNS and CDR2 SASEGT. Trimming removed 6 bases from V and 5 bases from J; junction bases left unmatched: 10. This CDR3 region has 15 residues. The CDR3 spells CASRPTRDRDTEAFF. The CDR3 nucleotides read TGTGCCAGCAGGCCCACCCGGGACAGGGATACTGAAGCTTTCTTT.

This chain uses TRBV6-1 with TRBJ1-1; D is undetermined. CDR1 and CDR2 from the germline V gene are MNHNS and SASEGT. The CDR3 is 14 amino acids. Trimming shortened V by 5 bases and J by 1 base, and 11 bases separated the two germline ends. The CDR3 spells CASSPAPKNTEAFF. The CDR3 bases are TGTGCCAGCAGTCCCGCGCCGAAGAACACTGAAGCTTTCTTT.

This clone turned up a few times. The rearrangement links TRBV5-1 to TRBJ2-5; 9 nucleotides line up with TRBD1. CDR1 and CDR2 (germline): SGHRS, YFSETQ. CDR3 length: 15 amino acids. V shed 6 bases, J shed 4 bases, and the junction held 10 bases outside the gene matches. The chain's CDR3 is CASNKQGAQGETQYF. The CDR3 nucleotides read TGCGCCAGCAATAAACAGGGGGCGCAGGGAGAGACCCAGTACTTC. The variable domain in full, with the rest retrieved from reference TRBV5-1 and TRBJ2-5, is KAGVTQTPRYLIKTRGQQVTLSCSPISGHRSVSWYQQTPGQGLQFLFEYFSETQRNKGNFPGRFSGRQFSNSRSEMNVSTLELGDSALYLCASNKQGAQGETQYFGPGTRLLVL.

Concerning this clone: A junction boundary mismatches the germline segment, possibly from a read error. This chain connects TRBV7-9 to TRBJ1-1; D unresolved. The CDR3 consists of 13 residues. The germline V gene has CDR1 SEHNR and CDR2 FQNEAQ (reference sequence). The CDR3 nucleotides are TGTTCCAGCAGCTCACAATCGGCGGCTGAAGCTTTCTTT. It is translated as CSSSSQSAAEAFF.

The chain employs TRBV19 and TRBJ1-2, with 9 bases identical to TRBD1. V shed 6 bases and J 7 bases; nucleotides not matched to a gene: 6. Germline-derived CDR1 and CDR2 are LNHDA and SQIVND (reference sequence). The CDR3 has 13 residues. Here the CDR3 reads CASSPPTGGGYTF. The CDR3 DNA follows: TGTGCCAGTAGCCCCCCGACAGGGGGTGGCTACACCTTC.

This clone has a single count. This sequence joins TRBV9 and TRBJ2-2; tentative D call: TRBD1 (6 bases). The CDR3 is 15 amino acids. Germline-derived CDR1 and CDR2 are SGDLS and YYNGEE. The V and J ends lost 0 bases and 1 base respectively, with 7 bases between them. CDR3 coding DNA: TGTGCCAGCAGCGTAGTAGGGGGGAACACCGGGGAGCTGTTTTTT. Residues: CASSVVGGNTGELFF.

J is TRBJ2-1 and V is TRBV5-1; TRBD1 matches at 9 bases. J gave up 7 bases and V 5 bases, and 10 bases lay outside the gene matches. CDR3 length: 15 amino acids. CDR1 and CDR2 (germline): SGHRS, YFSETQ. As DNA, the CDR3 is TGCGCCAGCAGTCGGGCGGGACAGGGTGTTAATGAGCAGTTCTTC. Translation: CASSRAGQGVNEQFF.

The J gene is TRBJ1-4, the V gene TRBV15, with TRBD1 identical over 7 bases. The CDR3 runs to 18 residues. Germline-derived CDR1 and CDR2 are LNHNV and YYDKDF (reference sequence). Trimming at V came to 5 bases and at J to 6 bases, leaving 18 bases not matched to a gene. CDR3 residues: CATSGGPIDRVVDEKLFF. The CDR3 DNA reads TGTGCCACCAGCGGAGGTCCAATTGACAGGGTTGTGGATGAAAAACTGTTTTTT.

The chain joins TRBV11-2 to TRBJ2-7; 9 nucleotides match TRBD1. V trimming: 4 bases; J trimming: 4 bases; junction bases outside the gene matches: 2. CDR1 and CDR2 from the germline V gene are SGHAT and FQNNGV. This CDR3 contains 13 residues. CDR3 DNA sequence: TGTGCCAGCAGCTGGGACAGGGATTACGAGCAGTACTTC. It encodes CASSWDRDYEQYF.

As regards this clone: The junction shows a germline mismatch at one end, possibly a read error. The chain combines TRBV30 with TRBJ1-2, with D perhaps matching TRBD1 (5 bases). Germline loops: CDR1 GTSNPN, CDR2 SVGIG (reference sequence). The CDR3 consists of 14 residues. CDR3 region: CASNPLDGHYGYPF. The DNA of the CDR3 is TGTGCCTCCAACCCTTTAGACGGACACTATGGCTACCCCTTC. Supplemented by reference TRBV30 and TRBJ1-2, the full variable domain reads SQTIHQWPATLVQPVGSPLSLECTVEGTSNPNLYWYRQAAGRGLQLLFYSVGIGQISSEVPQNLSASRPQDRQFILSSKKLLLSDSGFYLCASNPLDGHYGYPFGSGTRLTVV.

The chain links TRBV6-1 to TRBJ2-7; D not resolved. Deletions cut 2 bases from V and 3 bases from J, with 11 bases between. CDR3 length: 14 residues. Per germline, CDR1 MNHNS and CDR2 SASEGT. CDR3 loop: CASSEYTAGYEQYF. The DNA for the CDR3 is TGTGCCAGCAGTGAATATACGGCAGGCTACGAGCAGTACTTC.

J is TRBJ1-5 and V is TRBV28; perhaps TRBD1 as D (5 bases). The CDR3 is made up of 16 amino acids. V was clipped by 0 bases and J by 0 bases, with 9 bases between them. CDR1 and CDR2 from the germline V gene are MDHEN and SYDVKM. The CDR3 DNA reads as TGTGCCAGCAGTTTATGGCAGGGCAATAGCAATCAGCCCCAGCATTTT. This encodes CASSLWQGNSNQPQHF. Based on the CDR3 plus reference TRBV28 and TRBJ1-5, the full variable domain is DVKVTQSSRYLVKRTGEKVFLECVQDMDHENMFWYRQDPGLGLRLIYFSYDVKMKEKGDIPEGYSVSREKKERFSLILESASTNQTSMYLCASSLWQGNSNQPQHFGDGTRLSIL.

The rearrangement links TRBV4-2 to TRBJ2-5, with D uncertain. V lost 1 base to trimming and J lost 5 bases, with 8 bases between them. The germline CDR1 and CDR2 sequences are LGHNA and YNFKEQ. The CDR3 spans 13 residues. The chain's CDR3 is CASSQGLSETQYF. The CDR3 DNA sequence: TGTGCCAGCAGCCAAGGACTCTCTGAGACCCAGTACTTC.

The chain recombines TRBV6-6 with TRBJ2-1, with D hard to call. The CDR3 is 14 amino acids. V was shortened by 6 bases and J by 4 bases, with 13 bases between the two germline ends. Germline V lookup: CDR1 MNHNY, CDR2 SVGAGI (reference sequence). The CDR3 is CASSSSFRYNEQFF. The CDR3 region has the DNA TGTGCCAGCAGCAGTAGCTTTAGGTACAATGAGCAGTTCTTC.

This clone was counted a few times. The CDR3 bases are TGCGCCAGCGCCTTACAGAATCAGCCCCAGCATTTT. Protein product: CASALQNQPQHF. The chain has TRBV10-2 and TRBJ1-5; D gene ambiguous. Trimming stripped 8 bases from V and 4 bases from J, with 9 bases between. Germline V gene data show CDR1 as WSHSY and CDR2 as SAAADI. This CDR3 comprises 12 residues.

This clone was seen only a few times. V is TRBV10-3 and J is TRBJ1-2; D gene unclear. V lost 0 bases and J 3 bases, leaving 8 bases between the germline ends. The CDR3 has 14 residues. Germline CDR1 and CDR2: ENHRY and SYGVKD. CDR3 nucleotide sequence: TGTGCCATCAGTGAGTCGAAGGGAGACTATGGCTACACCTTC. This encodes CAISESKGDYGYTF.

The chain links TRBV5-4 to TRBJ2-5; 15 bases are a match to TRBD2. V dropped 4 bases and J dropped 5; count of bases not matched to a gene: 9. The CDR3 totals 17 residues. Germline-derived CDR1 and CDR2 are SGHNT and YYREEE (reference sequence). CDR3 region: CASSLGLAGGPTETQYF. In nucleotides, the CDR3 is TGTGCCAGCAGCCTAGGACTAGCGGGGGGGCCTACGGAGACCCAGTACTTC.

This clone was detected only a few times. This chain joins TRBV5-1 and TRBJ1-1, with a weak D call TRBD1 (5 bases). Germline loops: CDR1 SGHRS, CDR2 YFSETQ. V was shortened by 4 bases and J by 2 bases, with 12 bases between the two germline ends. The CDR3 is 14 amino acids. The CDR3 nucleotides read TGCGCCAGCAGCCCGGAGGGGAGAAACACTGAAGCTTTCTTT. Protein product: CASSPEGRNTEAFF.

The chain couples TRBV28 to TRBJ1-4, with a tentative D call TRBD1 (5 bases). CDR1 MDHEN and CDR2 SYDVKM come from the germline V gene. V shed 3 bases and J shed 2 bases, with 10 bases lying between them. The CDR3 contains 15 residues. The CDR3 loop is CASSFRTNTNEKLFF. The CDR3 DNA follows: TGTGCCAGCAGTTTTAGGACAAATACTAATGAAAAACTGTTTTTT.

The chain couples TRBV11-2 to TRBJ1-2; D perhaps matches TRBD1 (5 bases). CDR3 length: 15 amino acids. The V end was cut by 2 bases, the J end by 2 bases, with 12 bases between. From germline, CDR1 is SGHAT and CDR2 FQNNGV. CDR3 in DNA: TGTGCCAGCAGCTTAAGTCGCGGGGGGAACTATGGCTACACCTTC. This gives the protein CASSLSRGGNYGYTF.